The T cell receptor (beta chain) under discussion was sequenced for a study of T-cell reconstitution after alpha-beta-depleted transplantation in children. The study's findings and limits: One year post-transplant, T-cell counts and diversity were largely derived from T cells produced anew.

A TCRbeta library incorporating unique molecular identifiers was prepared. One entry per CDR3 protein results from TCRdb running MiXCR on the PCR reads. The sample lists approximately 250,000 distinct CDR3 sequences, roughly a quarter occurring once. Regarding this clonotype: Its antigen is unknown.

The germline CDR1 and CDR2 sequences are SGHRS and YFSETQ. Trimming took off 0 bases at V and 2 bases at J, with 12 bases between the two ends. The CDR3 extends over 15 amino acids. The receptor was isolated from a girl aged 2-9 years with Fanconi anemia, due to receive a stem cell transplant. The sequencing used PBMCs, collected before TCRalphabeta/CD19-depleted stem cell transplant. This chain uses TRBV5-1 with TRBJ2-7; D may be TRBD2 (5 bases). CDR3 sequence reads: CASSLEDKRAYEQYF. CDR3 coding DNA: TGCGCCAGCAGCTTGGAGGATAAGAGGGCCTACGAGCAGTACTTC. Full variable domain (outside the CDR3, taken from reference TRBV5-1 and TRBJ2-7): KAGVTQTPRYLIKTRGQQVTLSCSPISGHRSVSWYQQTPGQGLQFLFEYFSETQRNKGNFPGRFSGRQFSNSRSEMNVSTLELGDSALYLCASSLEDKRAYEQYFGPGTRLTVT.